The rows below give T cell receptor beta chains drawn from one sample of a study of PD-L1 blockade in urothelial cancer. Method: immunoSEQ multiplex PCR; TCRdb's copy keeps in-frame clones and lacks some. The table lists roughly 67,000 clones, approximately 83% of them singletons. The material sequenced was PBMCs, taken around atezolizumab (anti-PD-L1) treatment. The receptors were sampled from a man aged 55 to 70 with urothelial cancer. Both conserved end residues are part of each CDR3. Each record gives: J gene, V gene, D gene, clone size, CDR3 protein, CDR3 DNA. A D gene is named only where the DNA matches it firmly. The size entry is marked missing in some rows and otherwise reads once, few, many or a size class.

TRBJ2-6 | TRBV15 | TRBD1 | NA | CATDRASGANVLTF | TGTGCCACCGACAGGGCCTCCGGGGCCAACGTCCTGACTTTC
TRBJ2-7 | TRBV4-2 | NA | NA | CASSQAIGAWDEQYF | TGTGCCAGCAGCCAAGCGATTGGGGCCTGGGACGAGCAGTACTTC
TRBJ1-2 | TRBV6-5 | NA | NA | CASSYKGSFFTF | TGTGCCAGCAGTTACAAGGGGTCGTTTTTCACCTTC
TRBJ1-5 | TRBV5-1 | NA | NA | CASSFIPGSEQPQHF | TGCGCCAGCAGTTTCATCCCAGGTTCTGAGCAGCCCCAGCATTTT
TRBJ1-1 | TRBV5-6 | TRBD1 | NA | CASSWDRRNTEAFF | TGTGCCAGCAGCTGGGACAGGCGTAACACTGAAGCTTTCTTT
TRBJ1-1 | TRBV18 | TRBD1 | NA | CASSLGQVDTEAFF | TGTGCCAGCTCACTAGGACAGGTAGACACTGAAGCTTTCTTT
TRBJ2-7 | TRBV7-3 | TRBD2 | NA | CASSLTGGAVEQYF | TGTGCCAGCAGCTTAACCGGGGGGGCCGTTGAGCAGTACTTC
TRBJ2-7 | TRBV5-1 | NA | NA | CASSPQGFLGTYEQYF | TGCGCCAGCAGCCCACAGGGCTTTCTGGGGACCTACGAGCAGTACTTC
TRBJ2-5 | TRBV21-1 | NA | NA | CASSLRPRSAGFQETQYF | TGTGCCAGCAGCCTGCGCCCTCGCTCTGCGGGGTTCCAAGAGACCCAGTACTTC
TRBJ2-5 | TRBV28 | TRBD2 | NA | CASSSLAGGTETQYF | TGTGCCAGCAGTTCACTAGCGGGGGGGACGGAGACCCAGTACTTC
TRBJ2-5 | TRBV11-3 | TRBD2 | NA | CASSLTTSGETQYF | TGTGCCAGCAGCTTAACGACTAGCGGGGAGACCCAGTACTTC
TRBJ2-7 | TRBV7-9 | TRBD1 | NA | CASSYLRTGGGEQYF | TGTGCCAGCAGCTACCTCAGGACAGGGGGCGGCGAGCAGTACTTC
TRBJ2-7 | TRBV5-4 | TRBD2 | NA | CASSVAGGLSYEQYF | TGTGCCAGCAGCGTAGCGGGGGGCCTCTCCTACGAGCAGTACTTC
TRBJ1-3 | TRBV7-8 | TRBD1 | NA | CASRRDRVAGNTIYF | TGTGCCAGCAGACGAGACAGGGTCGCTGGAAACACCATATATTTT
TRBJ2-5 | TRBV7-9 | NA | NA | CASSLGAEETQYF | TGTGCCAGCAGCTTAGGAGCTGAAGAGACCCAGTACTTC
TRBJ1-2 | TRBV21-1 | NA | NA | CASGRQGGTNYGYTF | TGTGCCAGCGGGAGGCAGGGCGGGACTAACTATGGCTACACCTTC
TRBJ2-5 | TRBV28 | TRBD2 | once | CASSLTSGEGETQYF | TGTGCCAGCAGTTTAACTAGCGGGGAGGGAGAGACCCAGTACTTC
TRBJ2-4 | TRBV2 | NA | NA | CASSGIEASKNIQYF | TGTGCCAGCAGTGGAATTGAGGCGTCCAAAAACATTCAGTACTTC
TRBJ2-3 | TRBV19 | NA | once | CASSSTFHRELGNTDTQYF | TGTGCCAGTAGTAGCACCTTTCACAGGGAATTAGGGAACACAGATACGCAGTATTTT
TRBJ2-3 | TRBV7-2 | TRBD2 | NA | CASRSRGEDTQYF | TGTGCCAGCAGATCGCGGGGGGAAGATACGCAGTATTTT
TRBJ1-1 | TRBV25-1 | TRBD1 | NA | CASSDRGINTEAFF | TGTGCCAGCAGTGACAGGGGGATCAACACTGAAGCTTTCTTT
TRBJ2-6 | TRBV6-4 | NA | NA | CASSKDISGANVLTF | TGTGCCAGCAGTAAGGACATCTCTGGGGCCAACGTCCTGACTTTC
TRBJ2-2 | TRBV6-1 | NA | NA | CASSGYRDTGELFF | TGTGCCAGCAGTGGATACAGAGACACCGGGGAGCTGTTTTTT
TRBJ1-2 | TRBV5-1 | NA | NA | CASSLESPNYGYTF | TGCGCCAGCAGCTTGGAATCTCCTAACTATGGCTACACCTTC
TRBJ2-2 | TRBV5-1 | NA | NA | CASSLARGGGGTGELFF | TGCGCCAGCAGCTTGGCAAGGGGGGGCGGAGGCACCGGGGAGCTGTTTTTT
TRBJ2-3 | TRBV6-4 | TRBD2 | NA | CASSENPGGPPTDTQYF | TGTGCCAGCAGTGAGAACCCGGGGGGACCTCCCACAGATACGCAGTATTTT
TRBJ1-6 | TRBV19 | NA | NA | CASSTVSAHSPLHF | TGTGCCAGTAGTACTGTCTCCGCGCATTCACCCCTCCACTTT
TRBJ2-7 | TRBV28 | TRBD2 | NA | CASRPGTSGSSQYF | TGTGCCAGCAGACCCGGGACTAGCGGGAGCAGTCAGTACTTC
TRBJ2-7 | TRBV11-2 | NA | NA | CASSLADRSPYEQYF | TGTGCCAGCAGCTTAGCCGACAGGTCCCCCTACGAGCAGTACTTC
TRBJ1-5 | TRBV15 | TRBD1 | NA | CATSRGQTGGSQPQHF | TGTGCCACCAGCAGAGGGCAGACAGGGGGATCTCAGCCCCAGCATTTT
TRBJ2-5 | TRBV7-2 | TRBD1 | NA | CASSLGAGGALGETQYF | TGTGCCAGCAGCTTAGGTGCAGGGGGCGCCTTGGGAGAGACCCAGTACTTC
TRBJ1-2 | TRBV27 | NA | NA | CASSLRGRGDGYTF | TGTGCCAGCAGTCTAAGGGGCAGGGGAGATGGCTACACCTTC
TRBJ2-3 | TRBV7-9 | NA | NA | CASSTETDTQYF | TGTGCCAGCAGCACAGAAACAGATACGCAGTATTTT
TRBJ2-5 | TRBV28 | TRBD1 | NA | CASSLARGFQGVTQYF | TGTGCCAGCAGCCTAGCTAGGGGGTTTCAGGGGGTGACCCAGTACTTC
TRBJ2-1 | TRBV15 | NA | NA | CATSRAVSSHNEQFF | TGTGCCACCAGCAGAGCCGTCTCTTCCCACAATGAGCAGTTCTTC
TRBJ1-6 | TRBV30 | TRBD1 | NA | CAWSPRGQTSSYNSPLHF | TGTGCCTGGAGCCCTCGGGGACAGACAAGCTCCTATAATTCACCCCTCCACTTT
TRBJ2-3 | TRBV30 | NA | NA | CAWSVRGYTDTQYF | TGTGCCTGGAGTGTACGAGGCTACACAGATACGCAGTATTTT
TRBJ2-3 | TRBV9 | TRBD2 | NA | CASSDGGLADTDTQYF | TGTGCCAGCAGCGACGGGGGACTAGCGGACACAGATACGCAGTATTTT
TRBJ1-2 | TRBV6-5 | NA | NA | CASTRLGPDGGYTF | TGTGCCAGCACCAGACTCGGCCCGGATGGGGGCTACACCTTC
TRBJ2-7 | TRBV11-3 | TRBD2 | NA | CASSGLAGVSYEQYF | TGTGCCAGCAGCGGACTAGCGGGGGTGAGCTACGAGCAGTACTTC
TRBJ2-5 | TRBV5-1 | TRBD2 | NA | CASSLGLAGFSGQETQYF | TGCGCCAGCAGCCTAGGACTAGCGGGGTTCTCTGGGCAAGAGACCCAGTACTTC
TRBJ2-5 | TRBV7-6 | NA | NA | CASRPLGSGETQYF | TGTGCCAGCAGACCACTAGGGAGTGGGGAGACCCAGTACTTC
TRBJ1-1 | TRBV7-9 | NA | NA | CASSLGSGANTEAFF | TGTGCCAGCAGCTTAGGATCAGGGGCGAACACTGAAGCTTTCTTT
TRBJ2-7 | TRBV18 | TRBD1 | NA | CASSRGTGNGEQYF | TGTGCCAGCTCACGGGGGACAGGGAACGGCGAGCAGTACTTC
TRBJ2-3 | TRBV7-2 | NA | NA | CASSDRGTDTQYF | TGTGCCAGCAGCGATAGGGGGACAGATACGCAGTATTTT
TRBJ2-2 | TRBV5-4 | NA | NA | CASSSRRANTGELFF | TGTGCCAGCAGCAGCAGGCGGGCGAACACCGGGGAGCTGTTTTTT
TRBJ2-7 | TRBV30 | NA | NA | CAWRKGTTSYEQYF | TGTGCCTGGAGGAAAGGGACAACCTCCTACGAGCAGTACTTC
TRBJ2-7 | TRBV19 | TRBD1 | few | CASRPGQGTGYEQYF | TGTGCCAGTAGGCCGGGACAGGGCACGGGCTACGAGCAGTACTTC
TRBJ2-1 | TRBV5-6 | TRBD1 | NA | CASSDRGQRGYNEQFF | TGTGCCAGCAGCGACAGGGGGCAGAGGGGATACAATGAGCAGTTCTTC